Included here is one TCR beta chain sequence, with context. Seattle researchers signed up patients amid active infection and tracked them longitudinally. These data are taken from a study of blood T cell repertoires in COVID-19. Study details: Researchers got acute and convalescent COVID-19 samples from the United States, Italy and Spain. Sample material is recorded as cDNA or gDNA derived from T cells, B-cell-depleted T cells, or PBMCs.

Study processing details: For nucleated cells, counts were estimated from reference gene primer amplification. Libraries were prepared by immunoSEQ multiplex PCR; TCRdb keeps only in-frame clonotypes and omits some of them. V and J calls and clone size are as listed in that table; D and trimming were resolved from the DNA. The repertoire holds 100,000 to 150,000 clones, with 75% to 90% as singletons. Specimen: peripheral blood. This TCR was sampled from a woman of 80 years or more with COVID-19, enrolled during active disease.

The CDR3 coding sequence is TGCGCCAGCAGCCTTGTTATGAACACTGAAGCTTTCTTT. Protein sequence: CASSLVMNTEAFF. V gene TRBV4-3 combines with J gene TRBJ1-1; D remains ambiguous. Germline loops: CDR1 LGHNA, CDR2 YSLEER. Deletions cut 4 bases from V and 0 bases from J, with 6 bases between. The CDR3 is 13 residues long.